This T cell receptor beta chain is drawn from a study of a mutant IDH1 vaccine in newly diagnosed glioma. Study in general: In the visit schedule, V12 fell in week 35, while V13 fell in week 47.

The CDR3 runs 17 residues. Germline lookup yields CDR1 ENHRY and CDR2 SYGVKD. V was clipped by 6 bases and J by 3 bases, with 22 bases between them. This clone has only a few counts. Its specificity is not known. TCRdb's table, derived via immunoSEQ multiplex PCR, lists solely in-frame clones and lacks some. The table has fewer than 70,000 clones, roughly 86% seen once. Regarding the study as a whole: Pseudoprogression appears to have had no connection to changes in top peripheral T cell clonotypes.

As to time point: week 35, safety follow-up. Doses consisted of 300 ug of mutant IDH1 20-mer peptide each, paired with topical imiquimod. The TCR originated in a man aged 25-40 years with glioma. Source: PBMCs, taken from a glioma patient whose treatment included an IDH1 peptide vaccine. This chain uses TRBV10-3 with TRBJ2-3, with a weak D call TRBD1 (7 bases). CDR3 coding DNA: TGTGCCATCAGGGAGGGCCGCAGGGGGTTAACGACAGATACGCAGTATTTT. Residues: CAIREGRRGLTTDTQYF.